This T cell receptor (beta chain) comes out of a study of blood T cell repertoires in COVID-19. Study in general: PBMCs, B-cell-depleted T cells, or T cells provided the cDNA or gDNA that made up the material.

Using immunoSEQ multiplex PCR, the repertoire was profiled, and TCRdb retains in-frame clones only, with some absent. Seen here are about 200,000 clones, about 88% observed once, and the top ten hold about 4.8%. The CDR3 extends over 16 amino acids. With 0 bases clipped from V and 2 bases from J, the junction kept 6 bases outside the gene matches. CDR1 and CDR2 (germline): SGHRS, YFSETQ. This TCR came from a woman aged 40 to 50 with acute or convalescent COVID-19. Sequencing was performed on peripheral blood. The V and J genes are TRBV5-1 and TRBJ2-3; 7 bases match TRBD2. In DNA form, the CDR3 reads TGCGCCAGCAGCTTGGGGGCTAGCGGTTACACAGATACGCAGTATTTT. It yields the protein CASSLGASGYTDTQYF.